The 27 T cell receptor beta chains below come from one sample, sequenced in a study of graft-versus-host responses after intestinal transplantation. Assay used: immunoSEQ multiplex PCR; TCRdb lists only in-frame clones, some missing. The sample lists some 35,000 clones, roughly 95% seen once, with 0.2% to 0.25% in the top ten. Their antigen targets remain unknown. Sample: unstimulated CD4+ T cells sorted from spleen or lymph node cells, taken before transplant. The receptors were gathered from a human donor who was the organ donor for an intestinal transplant.

This clone was counted a single time. V is TRBV30 and J is TRBJ1-5; 7 bases line up with TRBD1. The J segment lost 3 bases and the V segment lost 8 bases, leaving 4 bases of the junction unmatched. This CDR3 region has 12 residues. Germline values: CDR1 GTSNPN, CDR2 SVGIG (reference sequence). The CDR3: CAGQESNQPQHF. CDR3 in DNA: TGTGCCGGACAGGAGTCCAATCAGCCCCAGCATTTT.

The chain carries TRBV9 and TRBJ2-3; 8 bases align to TRBD2. The trim removed 4 bases at V and 2 bases at J, leaving 9 bases unmatched. Germline V gives CDR1 SGDLS, CDR2 YYNGEE. This CDR3 spans 16 amino acids. CDR3 protein: CASSSRAGGYTDTQYF. The CDR3 region has the DNA TGTGCCAGCAGCTCCAGGGCGGGGGGATACACAGATACGCAGTATTTT. Based on the CDR3 plus reference TRBV9 and TRBJ2-3, the full variable domain is DSGVTQTPKHLITATGQRVTLRCSPRSGDLSVYWYQQSLDQGLQFLIQYYNGEERAKGNILERFSAQQFPDLHSELNLSSLELGDSALYFCASSSRAGGYTDTQYFGPGTRLTVL.

This clone was seen just once. This rearrangement joins TRBV9 to TRBJ1-1; the D gene is possibly TRBD1 (6 bases). The germline V and J ends were trimmed by 4 bases and 3 bases, with 10 bases remaining between them. In germline, CDR1 is SGDLS, CDR2 YYNGEE. The CDR3 runs to 13 residues. In DNA form, the CDR3 reads TGTGCCAGCAGCCTCCGACAGGACACTGAAGCTTTCTTT. This sequence encodes CASSLRQDTEAFF.

The chain combines TRBV7-9 with TRBJ1-4; 11 bases agree with TRBD1. Germline loops: CDR1 SEHNR, CDR2 FQNEAQ (reference sequence). V shed 3 bases and J 5 bases; nucleotides not matched to a gene: 11. The CDR3 is 18 residues long. The CDR3 region is CASSFTGTGGYGNEKLFF. DNA for the CDR3: TGTGCCAGCAGCTTTACCGGGACAGGGGGTTATGGGAATGAAAAACTGTTTTTT.

This clone appeared a single time. This sequence joins TRBV7-6 and TRBJ2-1; no clear D. The germline V gene encodes CDR1 SGHVS and CDR2 FNYEAQ. V was clipped by 5 bases and J by 0 bases, with 14 bases between them. This CDR3 contains 16 residues. CDR3 residues: CASSARVKSSYNEQFF. The CDR3 region has the DNA TGTGCCAGCAGCGCCCGGGTCAAAAGCTCCTACAATGAGCAGTTCTTC.

The chain joins TRBV30 to TRBJ1-3; D gene unclear. This CDR3 has 14 residues. The germline CDR1 and CDR2 sequences are GTSNPN and SVGIG (reference sequence). The V and J ends lost 0 bases and 5 bases respectively, with 11 bases between them. The CDR3 nucleotides are TGTGCCTGGAGTGTGAGGGCCCTCCGAAACACCATATATTTT. Its translation is CAWSVRALRNTIYF.

This chain connects TRBV30 to TRBJ1-6, with TRBD1 as a possible D gene (5 bases). Germline CDR1 and CDR2: GTSNPN and SVGIG (reference sequence). This CDR3 has 14 residues. The germline V and J ends were trimmed by 3 bases and 0 bases, with 6 bases remaining between them. The CDR3 DNA reads TGTGCCTGGAGGGGGGGCTCCTATAATTCACCCCTCCACTTT. Amino acid sequence: CAWRGGSYNSPLHF.

The J gene is TRBJ2-3, the V gene TRBV19, with D perhaps matching TRBD2 (5 bases). Deletions cut 7 bases from V and 0 bases from J, with 11 bases between. Germline CDR1 is LNHDA and CDR2 is SQIVND (reference sequence). This CDR3 is built from 14 residues. CDR3 sequence reads: CASTAQRSTDTQYF. Here the CDR3 DNA reads TGTGCCAGTACCGCCCAGCGGAGCACAGATACGCAGTATTTT.

The V gene is TRBV7-3, the J gene TRBJ2-7, with no clear D. V gave up 6 bases and J gave up 0 bases, with 30 bases separating them. The CDR3 loop spans 20 amino acids. Germline V gene lookup returns CDR1 SGHTA and CDR2 FQGTGA. In DNA, the CDR3 is TGTGCCAGCAGATTGACGGGTCCCCCAGAGACCCGCCCGAACTCCTACGAGCAGTACTTC. Translation gives CASRLTGPPETRPNSYEQYF.

The gene calls are TRBV10-3 and TRBJ2-7; D is possibly TRBD2 (6 bases). V was cut by 10 bases and J by 1 base, with 11 bases left in between. The CDR3 contains 12 residues. Germline V gives CDR1 ENHRY, CDR2 SYGVKD. The CDR3 nucleotides read TGTGCCACCCGGGACTCATCCTACGAGCAGTACTTC. Amino acid sequence: CATRDSSYEQYF.

This chain connects TRBV4-1 to TRBJ2-1; 11 bases line up with TRBD2. The V gene's germline CDR1 is MGHRA and CDR2 YSYEKL. V shed 0 bases and J 7 bases; nucleotides not matched to a gene: 8. This CDR3 has 17 residues. DNA for the CDR3: TGCGCCAGCAGCCAAGATCCGGGTAGCGGGGGGGCTAATGAGCAGTTCTTC. Its protein product is CASSQDPGSGGANEQFF.

This rearrangement joins TRBV5-4 to TRBJ2-1, with 8 bases that match TRBD2. The CDR3 covers 17 residues. CDR1 SGHNT and CDR2 YYREEE come from the germline V gene (reference sequence). Trimming took 0 bases from V and 6 from J; bases not matched to a gene: 11. The CDR3 DNA is TGTGCCAGCAGCTTGGCCTTTTCTAGCGGGCTGAGCAATGAGCAGTTCTTC. Its protein product is CASSLAFSSGLSNEQFF.

The chain is built from TRBV4-1 and TRBJ1-4; possible D gene TRBD1, 5 bases. There are 14 residues in the CDR3. Per the germline V gene, CDR1 is MGHRA and CDR2 is YSYEKL. The germline V and J ends were trimmed by 6 bases and 8 bases, with 16 bases remaining between them. The CDR3 nucleotides are TGCGCCAGCAGGCCATGGGGGGGGTCCGAAAAACTGTTTTTT. This codes for CASRPWGGSEKLFF.

The chain couples TRBV6-1 to TRBJ1-6; no clear D gene. Trimming took off 6 bases at V and 3 bases at J, with 12 bases between the two ends. CDR1 MNHNS and CDR2 SASEGT come from the germline V gene. The CDR3 has 15 residues. The chain's CDR3 is CASSQRAFYNSPLHF. DNA for the CDR3: TGTGCCAGCAGCCAAAGGGCCTTCTATAATTCACCCCTCCACTTT.

This clone occurred once. The chain combines TRBV19 with TRBJ2-1; D ambiguous. V lost 8 bases, J lost 6 bases, and 5 bases lay in between. Germline CDR1 is LNHDA and CDR2 is SQIVND (reference sequence). This CDR3 has 10 amino acids. The CDR3 spells CASGGNEQFF. The CDR3 DNA sequence: TGTGCCAGTGGTGGCAATGAGCAGTTCTTC. Full variable domain (outside the CDR3, taken from reference TRBV19 and TRBJ2-1): DGGITQSPKYLFRKEGQNVTLSCEQNLNHDAMYWYRQDPGQGLRLIYYSQIVNDFQKGDIAEGYSVSREKKESFPLTVTSAQKNPTAFYLCASGGNEQFFGPGTRLTVL.

This clone was counted a few times. The chain combines TRBV6-5 with TRBJ1-3; D unclear. The CDR3 is 16 amino acids. The germline gives CDR1 MNHEY, CDR2 SVGAGI. V was pared by 0 bases and J by 0 bases, with 9 bases between. The CDR3 sequence is CASSYSLSYSGNTIYF. CDR3 DNA: TGTGCCAGCAGTTACTCGTTGTCGTACTCTGGAAACACCATATATTTT.

The chain recombines TRBV5-1 with TRBJ1-6; a weak D match, TRBD1 (6 bases). V lost 2 bases and J lost 10, with 13 bases in between. The CDR3 has 14 residues. CDR1 is SGHRS and CDR2 is YFSETQ in the germline V gene. The CDR3 is CASSFETGNSPLHF. Written as DNA, the CDR3 is TGCGCCAGCAGCTTCGAAACAGGGAACTCACCCCTCCACTTT.

V and J are TRBV7-2 and TRBJ2-7, with 7 bases matching TRBD1. The CDR3 totals 14 residues. V lost 8 bases, J lost 0 bases, and 7 bases stayed unmatched. Germline assignment: CDR1 SGHTA and CDR2 FQGNSA. CDR3 residues: CASSGQDNSYEQYF. CDR3 nucleotides: TGTGCCAGCTCCGGACAGGATAACTCCTACGAGCAGTACTTC. Full variable domain (missing parts from reference TRBV7-2 and TRBJ2-7): GAGVSQSPSNKVTEKGKDVELRCDPISGHTALYWYRQSLGQGLEFLIYFQGNSAPDKSGLPSDRFSAERTGGSVSTLTIQRTQQEDSAVYLCASSGQDNSYEQYFGPGTRLTVT.

This sequence joins TRBV19 and TRBJ1-2; TRBD1 aligns across 8 bases. Germline-derived CDR1 and CDR2 are LNHDA and SQIVND (reference sequence). The trim removed 3 bases at V and 6 bases at J, leaving 6 bases unmatched. The CDR3 has 14 amino acids. For the CDR3, the DNA is TGTGCCAGTAGTATTCCGACAGGGGTTCATGGCTACACCTTC. Its translation is CASSIPTGVHGYTF.

This rearrangement joins TRBV5-1 to TRBJ2-1; 8 bases are a match to TRBD2. Trimming took 7 bases from V and 0 from J; bases not matched to a gene: 6. Looked up from germline, CDR1 is SGHRS and CDR2 is YFSETQ. The CDR3 runs to 15 residues. The CDR3 loop reads CASCIAGSSYNEQFF. CDR3 DNA: TGCGCCAGCTGTATAGCGGGGAGCTCCTACAATGAGCAGTTCTTC. Variable domain in full (rest from reference TRBV5-1 and TRBJ2-1): KAGVTQTPRYLIKTRGQQVTLSCSPISGHRSVSWYQQTPGQGLQFLFEYFSETQRNKGNFPGRFSGRQFSNSRSEMNVSTLELGDSALYLCASCIAGSSYNEQFFGPGTRLTVL.

The chain joins TRBV7-2 to TRBJ2-3; 10 bases align to TRBD2. Per germline, CDR1 SGHTA and CDR2 FQGNSA. The V gene end was trimmed by 0 bases and the J gene end by 7 bases; junction bases not matched to a gene: 13. The CDR3 runs 18 residues. The CDR3 DNA reads as TGTGCCAGCAGCTTAGCGGGTGGGGGAGCGGGGGGGTGGAATACGCAGTATTTT. It yields the protein CASSLAGGGAGGWNTQYF. Full variable domain (rest looked up from reference TRBV7-2 and TRBJ2-3): GAGVSQSPSNKVTEKGKDVELRCDPISGHTALYWYRQSLGQGLEFLIYFQGNSAPDKSGLPSDRFSAERTGGSVSTLTIQRTQQEDSAVYLCASSLAGGGAGGWNTQYFGPGTRLTVL.

The chain has TRBV19 and TRBJ1-6, with D possibly TRBD1 on 5 matching bases. V lost 6 bases and J lost 14, with 11 bases in between. The CDR3 consists of 11 residues. Germline CDR1 LNHDA, CDR2 SQIVND (reference sequence). CDR3 sequence (DNA): TGTGCCAGTAGCCCCCCAGGGTCCCTCCACTTT. It encodes CASSPPGSLHF. The full variable domain, with the rest looked up from reference TRBV19 and TRBJ1-6, is DGGITQSPKYLFRKEGQNVTLSCEQNLNHDAMYWYRQDPGQGLRLIYYSQIVNDFQKGDIAEGYSVSREKKESFPLTVTSAQKNPTAFYLCASSPPGSLHFGNGTRLTVT.

J is TRBJ1-3 and V is TRBV11-3; D not certain. The V end lost 1 base, the J end lost 4 bases, and 17 bases lay between the germline ends. CDR3 length equals 17 residues. Germline V gives CDR1 SGHNT, CDR2 YENEEA. Here the CDR3 reads CASSLVPEGGSGNTIYF. Here the CDR3 DNA reads TGTGCCAGCAGCTTAGTCCCGGAGGGAGGATCCGGAAACACCATATATTTT. The whole variable domain, filled in from reference TRBV11-3 and TRBJ1-3, reads EAGVVQSPRYKIIEKKQPVAFWCNPISGHNTLYWYLQNLGQGPELLIRYENEEAVDDSQLPKDRFSAERLKGVDSTLKIQPAELGDSAVYLCASSLVPEGGSGNTIYFGEGSWLTVV.

The chain has TRBV4-1 and TRBJ1-6; 10 bases map to TRBD1. The CDR3 is 14 residues long. V was pared by 9 bases and J by 7 bases, with 6 bases of the junction left unmatched. Germline assignment: CDR1 MGHRA and CDR2 YSYEKL. The CDR3 protein is CASRDRGVNSPLHF. For the CDR3, the DNA is TGCGCCAGTCGGGACAGGGGAGTCAATTCACCCCTCCACTTT.

This clone was recorded only once. The gene calls are TRBV11-3 and TRBJ1-1, with 8 bases aligning to TRBD1. Trimming removed 1 base from V and 5 bases from J; junction bases left unmatched: 6. The length of the CDR3 is 15 residues. Germline lookup yields CDR1 SGHNT and CDR2 YENEEA. CDR3 protein: CASSLGQGARTEAFF. CDR3 nucleotide sequence: TGTGCCAGCAGCTTAGGGCAGGGGGCGAGAACTGAAGCTTTCTTT.

This chain connects TRBV5-1 to TRBJ2-2, with 10 positions matching TRBD2. The germline CDR1 and CDR2 sequences are SGHRS and YFSETQ. Trimming cost V 3 bases and J 1 base; bases outside gene matches: 0. This CDR3 has 15 residues. The CDR3 DNA follows: TGCGCCAGCAGCTCTAGCGGGGGGAACACCGGGGAGCTGTTTTTT. Translated: CASSSSGGNTGELFF.

This clone occurred once. This chain uses TRBV12-1 with TRBJ2-3; the table names TRBD2, a call not compared with the DNA. TRBV12-1 is an annotated pseudogene. This CDR3 region has 17 residues. CDR3 loop: CASSPRVTSGYTDTQYF. CDR3 sequence (DNA): TGTGCCAGCAGCCCAAGAGTGACTAGCGGATACACAGATACGCAGTATTTT.